The entry below gives a single T cell receptor (beta chain) sequence along with its context. This sample stems from a study of T cells in Graves' hyperthyroidism and ophthalmopathy. TCR beta CDR3 region amplification was performed from RNA transcripts. The HTBI primer set served for first-round RT-PCR of the TCR CDR3. A single record per CDR3 protein comes from TCRdb applying MiXCR to the multiplex PCR reads. The sample lists hundreds of thousands of distinct CDR3 sequences; more than 15% were seen once. The V and J ends lost 5 bases and 2 bases, in that order; junction bases with no gene match: 4. The CDR3 runs 16 residues. Germline V gives CDR1 MNHNS, CDR2 SASEGT.

The TCR was taken from a woman in her thirties or forties with Graves' ophthalmopathy. The chain uses TRBV6-1 and TRBJ2-2; 11 bases match TRBD1. The sample comprised blood. Here the CDR3 reads CASSFGQGANTGELFF. CDR3 DNA: TGTGCCAGCAGTTTCGGACAGGGGGCAAACACCGGGGAGCTGTTTTTT.